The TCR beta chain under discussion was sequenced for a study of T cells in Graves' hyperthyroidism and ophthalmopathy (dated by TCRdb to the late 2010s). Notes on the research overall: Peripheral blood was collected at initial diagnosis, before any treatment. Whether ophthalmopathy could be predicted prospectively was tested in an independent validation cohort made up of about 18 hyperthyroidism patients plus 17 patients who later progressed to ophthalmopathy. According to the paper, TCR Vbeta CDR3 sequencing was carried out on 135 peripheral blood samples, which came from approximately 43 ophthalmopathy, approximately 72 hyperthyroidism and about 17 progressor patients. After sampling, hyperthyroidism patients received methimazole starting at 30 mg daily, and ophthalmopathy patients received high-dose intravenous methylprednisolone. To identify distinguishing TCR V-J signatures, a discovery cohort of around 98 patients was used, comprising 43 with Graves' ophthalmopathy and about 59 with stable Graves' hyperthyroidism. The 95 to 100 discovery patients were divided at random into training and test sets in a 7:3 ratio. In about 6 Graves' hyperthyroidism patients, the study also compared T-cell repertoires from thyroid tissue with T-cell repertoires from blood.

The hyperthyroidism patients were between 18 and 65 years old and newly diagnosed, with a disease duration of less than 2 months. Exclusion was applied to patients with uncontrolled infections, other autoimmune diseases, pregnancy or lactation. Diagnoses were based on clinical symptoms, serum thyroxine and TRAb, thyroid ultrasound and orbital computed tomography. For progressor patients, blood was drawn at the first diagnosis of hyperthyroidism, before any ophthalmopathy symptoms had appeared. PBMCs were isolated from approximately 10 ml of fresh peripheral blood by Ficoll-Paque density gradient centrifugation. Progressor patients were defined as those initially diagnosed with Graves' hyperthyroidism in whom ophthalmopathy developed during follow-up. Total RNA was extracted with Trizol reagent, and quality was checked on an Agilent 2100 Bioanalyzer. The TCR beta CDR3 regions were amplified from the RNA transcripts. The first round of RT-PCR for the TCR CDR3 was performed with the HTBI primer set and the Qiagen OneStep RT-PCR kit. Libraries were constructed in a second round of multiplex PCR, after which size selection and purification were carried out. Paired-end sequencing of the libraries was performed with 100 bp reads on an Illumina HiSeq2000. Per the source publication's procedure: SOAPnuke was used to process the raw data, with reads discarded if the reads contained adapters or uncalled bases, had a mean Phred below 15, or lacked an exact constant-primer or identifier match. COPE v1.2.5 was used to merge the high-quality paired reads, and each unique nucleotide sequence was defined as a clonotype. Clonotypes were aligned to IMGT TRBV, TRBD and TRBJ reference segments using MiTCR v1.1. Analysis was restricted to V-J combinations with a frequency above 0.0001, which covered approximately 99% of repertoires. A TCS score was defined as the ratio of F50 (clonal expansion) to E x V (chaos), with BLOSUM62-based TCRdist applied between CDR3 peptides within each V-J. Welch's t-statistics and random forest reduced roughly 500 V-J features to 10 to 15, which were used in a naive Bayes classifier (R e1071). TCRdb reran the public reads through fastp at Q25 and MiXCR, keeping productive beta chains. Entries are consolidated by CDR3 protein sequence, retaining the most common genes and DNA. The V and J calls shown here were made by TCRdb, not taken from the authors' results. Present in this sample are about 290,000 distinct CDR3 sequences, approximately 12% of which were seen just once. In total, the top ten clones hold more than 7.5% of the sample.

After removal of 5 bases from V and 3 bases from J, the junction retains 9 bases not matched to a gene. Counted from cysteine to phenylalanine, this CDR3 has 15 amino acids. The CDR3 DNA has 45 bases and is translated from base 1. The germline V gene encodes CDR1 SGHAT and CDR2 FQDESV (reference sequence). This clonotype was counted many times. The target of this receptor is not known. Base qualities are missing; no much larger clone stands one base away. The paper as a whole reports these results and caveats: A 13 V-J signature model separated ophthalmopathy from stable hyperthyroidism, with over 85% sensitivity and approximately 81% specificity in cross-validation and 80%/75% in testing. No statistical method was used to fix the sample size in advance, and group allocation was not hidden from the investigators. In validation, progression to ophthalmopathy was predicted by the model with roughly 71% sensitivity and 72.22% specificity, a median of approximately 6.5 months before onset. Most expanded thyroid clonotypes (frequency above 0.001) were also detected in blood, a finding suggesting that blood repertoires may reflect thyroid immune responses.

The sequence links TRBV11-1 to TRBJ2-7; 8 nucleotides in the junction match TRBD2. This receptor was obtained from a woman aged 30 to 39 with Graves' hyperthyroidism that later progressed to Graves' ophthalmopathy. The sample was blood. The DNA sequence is TGTGCCAGCAGCCCAGAGGAAGCGGGGGACTACGAGCAGTACTTC. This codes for CASSPEEAGDYEQYF.